Detailed here is one T cell receptor (beta chain). Its specificity is not known. Here immunoSEQ multiplex PCR was the method, and the copy in TCRdb shows in-frame clones only, minus some. The data show about 160,000 clones, with under 95% seen just once and approximately 4.8% held by the top ten. Researchers grouped second doses given at about 4 or about 12 weeks into one pool. This entry is derived from a study of T cell responses to AZD1222 COVID-19 vaccine. Findings and caveats of the study: The study found vaccine-associated CD4 TCRs spanning spike, dominant at 160-218 and 743-854. Seropositive at baseline were only six AZD1222 recipients.

The CDR3 sequence is 15 residues long. CDR1 MGHRA and CDR2 YSYEKL come from the germline V gene. V was shortened by 1 base and J by 4 bases, with 13 bases between the two germline ends. This chain connects TRBV4-1 to TRBJ1-2, with a tentative D call TRBD1 (6 bases). This TCR was recovered from an adult who received the AZD1222 COVID-19 vaccine. This sample comprised peripheral blood, obtained 28 days after the second AZD1222 dose. The CDR3 region is CASSQGYRDGYGYTF. The CDR3 DNA is TGCGCCAGCAGCCAAGGGTACAGGGATGGCTATGGCTACACCTTC.